This T cell receptor beta chain came from a study of T cell responses to AZD1222 COVID-19 vaccine. Background on the study: Combined were second doses at about 4 or about 12 weeks. Overall study results and limits: The donors showed a predominance of white British ancestry and of females, with possible underestimation of clonal diversity. Spike-specific TCR breadth and depth rose after two AZD1222 doses.

The CDR3 spans 15 residues. The germline gives CDR1 SGHAT, CDR2 FQNNGV. The J segment lost 3 bases and the V segment lost 2 bases, leaving 7 bases of the junction unmatched. Produced via immunoSEQ multiplex PCR; TCRdb's table is partial and in-frame only. The sample holds roughly 150,000 clones, roughly nine tenths seen once. Notes on this clone: Its antigen is currently unknown.

The chain uses TRBV11-2 and TRBJ2-7; 7 nucleotides line up with TRBD2. The receptor comes from an adult in good health. The material was peripheral blood, obtained on day 0 of AZD1222 vaccination. The CDR3 loop reads CASSLIRTSVYEQYF. CDR3 in DNA: TGTGCCAGCAGCTTAATACGGACTAGTGTCTACGAGCAGTACTTC.